This note documents a single T cell receptor beta chain sequence. The CDR3 length is 15 residues. The trim removed 5 bases at V and 2 bases at J, leaving 9 bases unmatched. CDR1 and CDR2 from the germline V gene are MNHEY and SMNVEV (reference sequence). Selected positively for CCR7 and CD45RO-negative, naive CD8 cells excluded terminally differentiated effector memory CD45RA+ cells. The record originates from a study of shared clonotypes between healthy human individuals. TCRdb's table, derived via immunoSEQ multiplex PCR, lists solely in-frame clones and lacks some. This table has about 2 million clones, approximately 95% appearing once.

The clonotype originates from a man younger than 35 in good health. This chain links TRBV27 with TRBJ2-7; TRBD1 aligns across 7 bases. Sequencing was carried out using naive CD8+ T cells sorted from blood. The CDR3 DNA is TGTGCCAGCAGTCCCCGGGACAGCTCGACCTACGAGCAGTACTTC. Its translation: CASSPRDSSTYEQYF.